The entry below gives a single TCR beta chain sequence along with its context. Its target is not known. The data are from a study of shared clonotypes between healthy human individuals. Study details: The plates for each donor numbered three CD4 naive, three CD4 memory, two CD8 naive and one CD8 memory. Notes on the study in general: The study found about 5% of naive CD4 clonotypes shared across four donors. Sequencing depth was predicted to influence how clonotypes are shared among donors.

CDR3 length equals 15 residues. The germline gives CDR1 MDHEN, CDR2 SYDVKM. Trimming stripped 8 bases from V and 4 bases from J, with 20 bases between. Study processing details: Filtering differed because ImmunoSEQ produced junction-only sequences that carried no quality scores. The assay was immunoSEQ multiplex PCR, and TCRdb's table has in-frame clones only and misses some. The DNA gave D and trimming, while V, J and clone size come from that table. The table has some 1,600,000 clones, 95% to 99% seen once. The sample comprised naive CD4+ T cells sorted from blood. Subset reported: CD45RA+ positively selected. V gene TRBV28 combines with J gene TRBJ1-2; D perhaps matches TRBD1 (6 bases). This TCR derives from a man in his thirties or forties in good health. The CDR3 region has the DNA TGTGCCAGCGAAAGGGGGGGAGTGCTCGCCTATGGCTACACCTTC. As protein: CASERGGVLAYGYTF.